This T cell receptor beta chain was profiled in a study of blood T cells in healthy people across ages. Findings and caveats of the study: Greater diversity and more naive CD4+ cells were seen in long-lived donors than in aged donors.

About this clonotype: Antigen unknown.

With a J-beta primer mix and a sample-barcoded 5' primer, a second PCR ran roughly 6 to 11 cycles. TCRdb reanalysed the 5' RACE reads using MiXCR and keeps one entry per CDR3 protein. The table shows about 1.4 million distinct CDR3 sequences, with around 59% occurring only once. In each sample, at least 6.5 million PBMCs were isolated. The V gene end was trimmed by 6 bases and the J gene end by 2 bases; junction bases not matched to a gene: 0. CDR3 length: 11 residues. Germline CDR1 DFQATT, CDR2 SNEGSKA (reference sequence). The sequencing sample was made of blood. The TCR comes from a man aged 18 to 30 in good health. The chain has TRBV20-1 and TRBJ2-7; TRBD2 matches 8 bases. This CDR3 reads CSAAGAYEQYF. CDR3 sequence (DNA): TGCAGTGCAGCGGGAGCCTACGAGCAGTACTTC.